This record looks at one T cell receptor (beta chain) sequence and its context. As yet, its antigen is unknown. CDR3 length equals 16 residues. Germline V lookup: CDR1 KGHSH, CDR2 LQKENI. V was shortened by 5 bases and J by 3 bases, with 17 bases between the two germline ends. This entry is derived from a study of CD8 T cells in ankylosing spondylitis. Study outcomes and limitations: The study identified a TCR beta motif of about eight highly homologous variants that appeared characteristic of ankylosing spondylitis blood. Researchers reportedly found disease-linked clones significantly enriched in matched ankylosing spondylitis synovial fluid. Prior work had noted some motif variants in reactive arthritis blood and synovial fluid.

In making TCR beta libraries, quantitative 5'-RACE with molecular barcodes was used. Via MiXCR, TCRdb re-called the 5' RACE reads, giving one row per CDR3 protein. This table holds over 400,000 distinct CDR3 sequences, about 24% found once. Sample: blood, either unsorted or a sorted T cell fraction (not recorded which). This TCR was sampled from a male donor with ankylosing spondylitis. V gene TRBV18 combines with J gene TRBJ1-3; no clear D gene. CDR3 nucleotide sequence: TGTGCCAGCTCATCCCGCTCTGGCAAGGATGGAAACACCATATATTTT. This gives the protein CASSSRSGKDGNTIYF.